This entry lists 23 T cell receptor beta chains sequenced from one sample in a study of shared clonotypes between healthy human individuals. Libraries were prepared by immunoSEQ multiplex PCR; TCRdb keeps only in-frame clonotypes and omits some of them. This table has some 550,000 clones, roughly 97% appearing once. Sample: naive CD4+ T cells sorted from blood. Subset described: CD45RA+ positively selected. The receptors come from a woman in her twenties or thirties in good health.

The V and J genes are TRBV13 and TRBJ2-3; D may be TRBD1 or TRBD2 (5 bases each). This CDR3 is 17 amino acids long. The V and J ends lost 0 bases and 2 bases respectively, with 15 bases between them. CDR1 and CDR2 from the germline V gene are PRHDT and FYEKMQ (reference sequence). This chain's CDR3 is CASSLGEVGVNTDTQYF. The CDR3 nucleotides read TGTGCCAGCAGCTTAGGAGAAGTGGGGGTTAACACAGATACGCAGTATTTT.

CDR3 DNA: TGCGCCAGCAGCCCTGGAGGGGCGCCATCTGGGGCCAACGTCCTGACTTTC. Protein: CASSPGGAPSGANVLTF. The chain employs TRBV5-1 and TRBJ2-6; D might be TRBD2 (6 bases). The V and J ends lost 4 bases and 1 base respectively, with 15 bases between them. In germline, CDR1 is SGHRS, CDR2 YFSETQ. CDR3 length: 17 residues.

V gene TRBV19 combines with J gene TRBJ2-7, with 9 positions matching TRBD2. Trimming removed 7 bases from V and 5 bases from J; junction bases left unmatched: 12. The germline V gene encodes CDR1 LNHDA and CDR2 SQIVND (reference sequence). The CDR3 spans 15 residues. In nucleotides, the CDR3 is TGTGCCAGTACTGACCGGACTAGCGCGATCAACGAGCAGTACTTC. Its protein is CASTDRTSAINEQYF.

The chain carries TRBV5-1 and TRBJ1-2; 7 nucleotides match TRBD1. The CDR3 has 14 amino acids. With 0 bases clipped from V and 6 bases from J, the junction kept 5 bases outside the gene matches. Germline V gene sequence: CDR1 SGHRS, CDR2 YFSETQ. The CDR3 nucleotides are TGCGCCAGCAGCTTGGGCAGGGGGATTGATGGCTACACCTTC. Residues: CASSLGRGIDGYTF. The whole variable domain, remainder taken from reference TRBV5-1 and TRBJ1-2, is KAGVTQTPRYLIKTRGQQVTLSCSPISGHRSVSWYQQTPGQGLQFLFEYFSETQRNKGNFPGRFSGRQFSNSRSEMNVSTLELGDSALYLCASSLGRGIDGYTFGSGTRLTVV.

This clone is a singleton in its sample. CDR3: CASSRGSWGRTDTQYF. The CDR3 region has the DNA TGTGCCAGCAGTCGGGGGTCATGGGGTCGGACAGATACGCAGTATTTT. The chain has TRBV28 and TRBJ2-3, with D possibly matching TRBD2 (6 bases). There are 16 residues in the CDR3. CDR1 and CDR2 from the germline V gene are MDHEN and SYDVKM. Trimming took off 5 bases at V and 3 bases at J, with 18 bases between the two ends.

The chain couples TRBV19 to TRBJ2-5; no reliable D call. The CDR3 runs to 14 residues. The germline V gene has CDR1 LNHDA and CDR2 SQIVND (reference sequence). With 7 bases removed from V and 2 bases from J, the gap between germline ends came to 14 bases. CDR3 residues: CASNVGAWQETQYF. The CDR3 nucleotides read TGTGCCAGTAATGTGGGCGCGTGGCAAGAGACCCAGTACTTC.

DNA for the CDR3: TGTGCCAGCAGTTTGGGGGAGCATGGCTACACCTTC. Translated: CASSLGEHGYTF. The chain employs TRBV28 and TRBJ1-2, with a weak D call TRBD1 (5 bases). V lost 3 bases and J 6 bases, leaving 8 bases between the germline ends. The CDR3 runs 12 residues. The V gene's germline CDR1 is MDHEN and CDR2 SYDVKM.

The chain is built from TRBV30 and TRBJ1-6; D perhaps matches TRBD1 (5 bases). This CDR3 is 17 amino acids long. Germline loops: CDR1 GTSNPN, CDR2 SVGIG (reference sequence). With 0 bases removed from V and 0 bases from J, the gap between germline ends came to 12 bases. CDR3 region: CAWSVGRTSSYNSPLHF. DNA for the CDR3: TGTGCCTGGAGTGTAGGTCGGACAAGCTCCTATAATTCACCCCTCCACTTT.

The CDR3 DNA sequence: TGCAGCGTCTGGGGGACTAGCGGGAGGAGGGATACGCAGTATTTT. The encoded protein is CSVWGTSGRRDTQYF. V gene TRBV29-1 combines with J gene TRBJ2-3; 15 positions agree with TRBD2. Germline loops: CDR1 SQVTM, CDR2 ANQGSEA. The CDR3 is 15 residues long. The V gene end was trimmed by 6 bases and the J gene end by 6 bases; junction bases not matched to a gene: 7.

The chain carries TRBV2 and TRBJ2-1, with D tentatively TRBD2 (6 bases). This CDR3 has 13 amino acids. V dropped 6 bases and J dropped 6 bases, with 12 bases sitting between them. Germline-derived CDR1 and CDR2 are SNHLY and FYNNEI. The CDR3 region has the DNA TGTGCCAGCAGGGCTAGCGCAAGCAATGAGCAGTTCTTC. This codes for CASRASASNEQFF. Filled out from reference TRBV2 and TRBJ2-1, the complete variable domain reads EPEVTQTPSHQVTQMGQEVILRCVPISNHLYFYWYRQILGQKVEFLVSFYNNEISEKSEIFDDQFSVERPDGSNFTLKIRSTKLEDSAMYFCASRASASNEQFFGPGTRLTVL.

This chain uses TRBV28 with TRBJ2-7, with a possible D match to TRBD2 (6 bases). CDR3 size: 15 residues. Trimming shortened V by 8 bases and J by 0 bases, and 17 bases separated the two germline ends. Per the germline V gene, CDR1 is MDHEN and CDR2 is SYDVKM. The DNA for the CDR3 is TGTGCCAGCTCGCCGGGGGTCCCCCACTCCTACGAGCAGTACTTC. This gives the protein CASSPGVPHSYEQYF.

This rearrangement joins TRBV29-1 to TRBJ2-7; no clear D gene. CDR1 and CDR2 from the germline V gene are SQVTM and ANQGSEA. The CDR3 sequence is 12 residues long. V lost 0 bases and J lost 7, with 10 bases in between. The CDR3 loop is CSVEDLSLEQYF. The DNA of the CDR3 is TGCAGCGTTGAAGATCTGTCGCTTGAGCAGTACTTC.

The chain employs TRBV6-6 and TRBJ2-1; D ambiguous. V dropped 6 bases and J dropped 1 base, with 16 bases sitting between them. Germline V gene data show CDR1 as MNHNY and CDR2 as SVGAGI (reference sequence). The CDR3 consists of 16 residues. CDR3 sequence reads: CASSPTPSGSYNEQFF. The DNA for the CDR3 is TGTGCCAGCAGCCCGACCCCCTCGGGTTCCTACAATGAGCAGTTCTTC.

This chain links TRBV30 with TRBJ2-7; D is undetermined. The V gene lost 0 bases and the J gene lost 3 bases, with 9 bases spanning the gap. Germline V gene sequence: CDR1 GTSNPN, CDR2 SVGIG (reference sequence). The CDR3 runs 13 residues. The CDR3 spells CAWSVQRNYEQYF. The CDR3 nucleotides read TGTGCCTGGAGTGTACAAAGAAACTACGAGCAGTACTTC.

CDR3 bases: TGTGCCACGGATTACAGGGGGCAGAATTATGGCTACACCTTC. Translated: CATDYRGQNYGYTF. The chain uses TRBV27 and TRBJ1-2; 9 bases map to TRBD1. Unmatched junction bases numbered 11, after V lost 10 bases and J lost 5 bases. Germline lookup yields CDR1 MNHEY and CDR2 SMNVEV (reference sequence). CDR3 length: 14 residues.

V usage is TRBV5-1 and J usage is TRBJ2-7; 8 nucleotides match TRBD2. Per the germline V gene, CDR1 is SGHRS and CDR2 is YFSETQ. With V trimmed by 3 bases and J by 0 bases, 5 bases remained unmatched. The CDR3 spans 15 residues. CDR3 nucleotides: TGCGCCAGCAGCTCGGGACTAGATTACTCCTACGAGCAGTACTTC. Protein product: CASSSGLDYSYEQYF.

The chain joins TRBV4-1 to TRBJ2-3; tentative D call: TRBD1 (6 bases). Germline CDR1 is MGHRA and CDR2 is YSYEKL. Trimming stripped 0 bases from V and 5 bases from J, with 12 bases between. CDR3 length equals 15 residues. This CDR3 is CASSQEWQGQDTQYF. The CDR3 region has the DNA TGCGCCAGCAGCCAAGAATGGCAGGGACAAGATACGCAGTATTTT.

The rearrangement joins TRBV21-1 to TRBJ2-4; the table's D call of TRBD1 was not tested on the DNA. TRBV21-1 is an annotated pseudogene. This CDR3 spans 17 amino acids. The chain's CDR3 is CASSKGGQGIAKNIQYF. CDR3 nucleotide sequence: TGTGCCAGCAGCAAAGGCGGACAGGGGATAGCCAAAAACATTCAGTACTTC.

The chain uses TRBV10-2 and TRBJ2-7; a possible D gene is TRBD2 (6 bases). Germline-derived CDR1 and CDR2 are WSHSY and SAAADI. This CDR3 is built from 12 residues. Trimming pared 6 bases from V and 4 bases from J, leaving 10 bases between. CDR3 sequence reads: CASSISGYEQYF. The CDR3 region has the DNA TGCGCCAGCAGCATTAGCGGATACGAGCAGTACTTC.

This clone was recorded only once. The CDR3 DNA reads as TGCGCCAGCAGAGTTGGGGGACTAAACAATGAGCAGTTCTTC. Translated, it gives CASRVGGLNNEQFF. The chain is built from TRBV5-1 and TRBJ2-1; 7 positions match TRBD2. Trimming cost V 5 bases and J 5 bases; bases outside gene matches: 7. The CDR3 is 14 amino acids. Germline V lookup: CDR1 SGHRS, CDR2 YFSETQ.

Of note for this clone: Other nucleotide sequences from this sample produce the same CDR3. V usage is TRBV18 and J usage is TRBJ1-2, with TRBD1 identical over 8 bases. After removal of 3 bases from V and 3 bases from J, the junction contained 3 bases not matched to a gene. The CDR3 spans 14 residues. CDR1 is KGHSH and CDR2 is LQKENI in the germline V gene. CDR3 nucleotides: TGTGCCAGCTCACCTGGGACAGGAGACTATGGCTACACCTTC. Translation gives CASSPGTGDYGYTF.

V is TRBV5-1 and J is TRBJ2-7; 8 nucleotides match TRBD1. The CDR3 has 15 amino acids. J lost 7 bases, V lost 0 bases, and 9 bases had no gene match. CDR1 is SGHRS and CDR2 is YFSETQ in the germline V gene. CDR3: CASSLGLGTGYEQYF. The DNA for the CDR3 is TGCGCCAGCAGCTTGGGGCTAGGGACAGGCTATGAGCAGTACTTC.

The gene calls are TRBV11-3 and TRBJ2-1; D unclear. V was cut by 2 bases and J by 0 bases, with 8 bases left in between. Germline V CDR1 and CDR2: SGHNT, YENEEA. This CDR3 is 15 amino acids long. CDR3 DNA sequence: TGTGCCAGCAGCTTAACCGAGAGCTCCTACAATGAGCAGTTCTTC. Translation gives CASSLTESSYNEQFF.